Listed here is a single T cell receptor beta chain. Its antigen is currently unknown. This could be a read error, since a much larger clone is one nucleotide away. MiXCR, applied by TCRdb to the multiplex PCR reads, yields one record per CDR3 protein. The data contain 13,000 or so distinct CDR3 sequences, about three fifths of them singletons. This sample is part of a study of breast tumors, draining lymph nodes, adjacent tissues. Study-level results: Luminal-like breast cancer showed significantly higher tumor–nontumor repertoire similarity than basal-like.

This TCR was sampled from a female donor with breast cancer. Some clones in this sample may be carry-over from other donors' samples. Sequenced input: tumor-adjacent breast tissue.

CDR3 sequence (DNA): TGTGCCAGCAGTATGAGGTCAGGGGTTTCTAAAGCTTTCTTT. Residues: CASSMRSGVSKAFF. The rearrangement joins TRBV6-5 to TRBJ1-1; D may be TRBD1 (6 bases). V lost 5 bases and J 9 bases, leaving 19 bases between the germline ends. This CDR3 comprises 14 residues. The germline V gene encodes CDR1 MNHEY and CDR2 SVGAGI.